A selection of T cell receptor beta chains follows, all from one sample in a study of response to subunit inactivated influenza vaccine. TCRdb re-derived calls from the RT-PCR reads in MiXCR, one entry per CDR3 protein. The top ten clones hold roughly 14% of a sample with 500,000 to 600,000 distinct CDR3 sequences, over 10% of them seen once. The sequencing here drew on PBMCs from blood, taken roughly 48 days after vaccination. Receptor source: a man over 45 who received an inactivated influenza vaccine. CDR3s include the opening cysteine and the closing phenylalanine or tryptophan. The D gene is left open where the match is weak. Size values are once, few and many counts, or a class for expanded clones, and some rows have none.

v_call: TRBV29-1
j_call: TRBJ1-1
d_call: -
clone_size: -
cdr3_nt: TGCAGCGTGAAGGATTGGAACACTGAAGCTTTCTTT
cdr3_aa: CSVKDWNTEAFF

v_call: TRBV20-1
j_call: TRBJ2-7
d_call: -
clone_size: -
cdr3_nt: TGCAGTGCTCTCACCCAGAGTACTTACGAGCAGTACTTC
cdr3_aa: CSALTQSTYEQYF

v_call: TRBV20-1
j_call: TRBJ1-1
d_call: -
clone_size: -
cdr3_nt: TGCAGTGCTACGGACACGCCGGTCGCTGAAGCTTTCTTT
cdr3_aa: CSATDTPVAEAFF

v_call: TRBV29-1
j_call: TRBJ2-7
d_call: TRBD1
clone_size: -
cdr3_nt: TGCAGCGTTAGACCGGGACAGGGGGCTTACGAGCAGTACTTC
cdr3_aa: CSVRPGQGAYEQYF

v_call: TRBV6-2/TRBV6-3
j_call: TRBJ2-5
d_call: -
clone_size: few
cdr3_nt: TGTGCCAGCGTTTTAGGGACCGCCTTTGTTGAGACCCAGTACTTC
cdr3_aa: CASVLGTAFVETQYF

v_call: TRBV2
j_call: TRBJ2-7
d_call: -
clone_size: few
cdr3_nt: TGTGCCAGCAGTGTTAGATCTAACTACGAGCAGTACTTC
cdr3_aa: CASSVRSNYEQYF

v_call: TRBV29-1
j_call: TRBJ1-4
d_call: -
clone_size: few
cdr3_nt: TGCAGCGTCAACGCCAATGAAAAACTGTTTTTT
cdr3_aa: CSVNANEKLFF

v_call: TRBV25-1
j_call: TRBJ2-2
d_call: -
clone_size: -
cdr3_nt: TGTGCCAGCATCTCGGCCGGGGAGCTGTTTTTT
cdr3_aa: CASISAGELFF

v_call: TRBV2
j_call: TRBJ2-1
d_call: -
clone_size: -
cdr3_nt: TGTGCCAGCAGTGAGGCGGGGGAGCAGTTCTTC
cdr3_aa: CASSEAGEQFF

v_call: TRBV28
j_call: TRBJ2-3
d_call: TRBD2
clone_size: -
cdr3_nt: TGTGCCAGCAAGCCGCGGGGTCTAACTAGCGGGGGGGCAAATACGCAGTATTTT
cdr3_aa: CASKPRGLTSGGANTQYF

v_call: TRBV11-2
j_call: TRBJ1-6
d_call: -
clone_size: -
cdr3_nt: TGTGCCAGCAGCTCCCTTAGGACAGAGGGTAATTCACCCCTCCACTTT
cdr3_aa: CASSSLRTEGNSPLHF

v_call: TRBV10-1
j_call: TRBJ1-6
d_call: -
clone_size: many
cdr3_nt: TGCGCCAGCAGTGACCGGGGGAATTCACCCCTCCACTTT
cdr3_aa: CASSDRGNSPLHF

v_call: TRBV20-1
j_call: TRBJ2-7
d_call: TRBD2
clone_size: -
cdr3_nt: TGCAGTGCCCCTGGGACTAGCTCCGAGCAGTACTTC
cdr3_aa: CSAPGTSSEQYF

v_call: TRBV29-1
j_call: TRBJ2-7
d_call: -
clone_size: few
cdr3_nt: TGCAGCGCCCGAGGGGGAGCTGGTTCTTACGAGCAGTACTTC
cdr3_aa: CSARGGAGSYEQYF

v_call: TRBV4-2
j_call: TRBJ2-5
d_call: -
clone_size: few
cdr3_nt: TGTGCCAGCAGCCAAGAGGCCGAGACCCAGTACTTC
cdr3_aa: CASSQEAETQYF

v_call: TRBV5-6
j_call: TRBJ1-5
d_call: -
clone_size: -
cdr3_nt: TGTGCCAGCAGCTTGGGGGTAGTCGGACTCAATCAGCCCCAGCATTTT
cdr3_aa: CASSLGVVGLNQPQHF

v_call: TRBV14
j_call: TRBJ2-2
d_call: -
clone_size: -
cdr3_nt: TGTGCCAGCAGCCAAGTTTTTGGTAGCGGAGCCACCGGGGAGCTGTTTTTT
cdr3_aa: CASSQVFGSGATGELFF

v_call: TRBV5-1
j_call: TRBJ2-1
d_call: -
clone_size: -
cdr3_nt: TGCGCCAGCAGCTTGGGGAGAGGGGCCCACACCTACAATGAGCAGTTCTTC
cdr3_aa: CASSLGRGAHTYNEQFF

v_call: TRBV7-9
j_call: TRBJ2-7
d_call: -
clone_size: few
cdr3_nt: TGTGCCAGCAGCCGCCTGGGACGGTACTACGAGCAGTACTTC
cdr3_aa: CASSRLGRYYEQYF

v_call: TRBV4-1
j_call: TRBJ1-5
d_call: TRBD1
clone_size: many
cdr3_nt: TGCGCCAGCAGCCACCAACAGGGGATTCAGCCCCAGCATTTT
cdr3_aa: CASSHQQGIQPQHF

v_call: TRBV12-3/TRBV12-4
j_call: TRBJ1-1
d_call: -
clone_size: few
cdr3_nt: TGTGCCAGCAGTCCGTCGGCCGTGGGGAACACTGAAGCTTTCTTT
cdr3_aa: CASSPSAVGNTEAFF

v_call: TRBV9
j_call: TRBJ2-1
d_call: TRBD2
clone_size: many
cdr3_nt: TGTGCCAGCAGCGTAGCTAGCGGGAGGGCCGGTGAGCAGTTCTTC
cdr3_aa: CASSVASGRAGEQFF

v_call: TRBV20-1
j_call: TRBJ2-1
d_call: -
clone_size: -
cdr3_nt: TGCAGTGTGAGGACACCTCTTGCCGCCTACAATGAGCAGTTCTTC
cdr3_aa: CSVRTPLAAYNEQFF

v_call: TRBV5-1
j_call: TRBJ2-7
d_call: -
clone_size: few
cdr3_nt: TGCGCCAGCAGTCCAATGGGGGTGAACTACGAGCAGTACTTC
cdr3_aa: CASSPMGVNYEQYF

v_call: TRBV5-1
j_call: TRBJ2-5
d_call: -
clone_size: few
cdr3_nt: TGCGCCAGCAGCTTGACGCCGGGATGGGAGGTCGAAGAGACCCAGTACTTC
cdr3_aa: CASSLTPGWEVEETQYF

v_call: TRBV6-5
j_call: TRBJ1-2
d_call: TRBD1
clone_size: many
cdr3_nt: TGTGCCAGCAGTTGGAGGACAGGAGTTAACTATGGCTACACCTTC
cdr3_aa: CASSWRTGVNYGYTF

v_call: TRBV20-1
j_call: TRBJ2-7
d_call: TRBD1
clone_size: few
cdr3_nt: TGCAGTGCTTTTAACTACAGGGGCCACTCCTACGAGCAGTACTTC
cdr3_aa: CSAFNYRGHSYEQYF

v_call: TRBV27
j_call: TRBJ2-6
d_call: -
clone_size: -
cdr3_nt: TGTGCCAGCAGGTCTGGTGTGAGATCTGGGGCCAACGTCCTGACTTTC
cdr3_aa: CASRSGVRSGANVLTF

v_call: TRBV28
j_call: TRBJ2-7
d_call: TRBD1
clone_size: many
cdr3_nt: TGTGCCAGCAGTCATACAGGGGGCACTCATTACGAGCAGTACTTC
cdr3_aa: CASSHTGGTHYEQYF

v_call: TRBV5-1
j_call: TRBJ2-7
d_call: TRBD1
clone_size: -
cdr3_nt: TGCGCCAGCAGCCCCGGGACAGGGGACTCCTACGAGCAGTACTTC
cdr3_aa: CASSPGTGDSYEQYF

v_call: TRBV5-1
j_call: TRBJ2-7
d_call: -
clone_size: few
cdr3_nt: TGCGCCAGCAGCCCCTCGAACACGTACGAGCAGTACTTC
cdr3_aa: CASSPSNTYEQYF

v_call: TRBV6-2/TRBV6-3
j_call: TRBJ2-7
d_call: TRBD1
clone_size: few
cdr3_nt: TGTGCCAGCATCAGACGACAGGGGGTCAACGAGCAGTACTTC
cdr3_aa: CASIRRQGVNEQYF

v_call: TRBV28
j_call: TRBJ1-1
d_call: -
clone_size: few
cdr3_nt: TGTGCCAGCAGCGCCCCCGTGCTGGGCACTGAAGCTTTCTTT
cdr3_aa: CASSAPVLGTEAFF

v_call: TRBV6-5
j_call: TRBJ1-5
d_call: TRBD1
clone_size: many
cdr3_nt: TGTGCCAGCAGTTCTAGGGGGCTATGGCAGCCCCAGCATTTT
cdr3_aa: CASSSRGLWQPQHF

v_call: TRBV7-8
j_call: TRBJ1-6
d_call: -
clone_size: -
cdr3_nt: TGTGCCAGCAGCTTAGGCGGGAAAACTTATAATTCACCCCTCCACTTT
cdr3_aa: CASSLGGKTYNSPLHF

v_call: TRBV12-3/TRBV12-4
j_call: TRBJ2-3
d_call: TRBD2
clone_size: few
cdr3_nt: TGTGCCAGCAGTGATAGCGGGATCGTGAGGGGTACGCAGTATTTT
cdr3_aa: CASSDSGIVRGTQYF

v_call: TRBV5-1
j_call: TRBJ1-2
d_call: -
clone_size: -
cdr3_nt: TGCGCCAGCAACCCTACCGGGACTCCAATACACTATGGCTACACCTTC
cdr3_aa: CASNPTGTPIHYGYTF

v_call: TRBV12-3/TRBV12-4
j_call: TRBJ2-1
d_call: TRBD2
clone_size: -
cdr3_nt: TGTGCCAGCAGTTTTGTTTCCGGGGGGGAGGGGTTCTTC
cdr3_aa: CASSFVSGGEGFF

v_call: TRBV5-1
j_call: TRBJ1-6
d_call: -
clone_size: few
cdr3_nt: TGCGCCAGCAGCTTAGGGTGGTCGGCAATTAGTAATTCACCCCTCCACTTT
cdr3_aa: CASSLGWSAISNSPLHF

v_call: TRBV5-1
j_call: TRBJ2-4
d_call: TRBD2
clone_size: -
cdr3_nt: TGCGCCAGTTCCAGGACTAGCGGGGGACGAGGCAAAAACATTCAGTACTTC
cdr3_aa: CASSRTSGGRGKNIQYF

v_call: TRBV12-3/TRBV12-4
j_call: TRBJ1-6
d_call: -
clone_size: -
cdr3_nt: TGTGCCAGCAGTTTAGCTGGCGCTTCACCCCTCCACTTT
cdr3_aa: CASSLAGASPLHF

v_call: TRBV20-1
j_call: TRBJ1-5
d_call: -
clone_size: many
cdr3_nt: TGCAGTGCTAGTCCAGGGAATCAGCCCCAGCATTTT
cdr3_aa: CSASPGNQPQHF

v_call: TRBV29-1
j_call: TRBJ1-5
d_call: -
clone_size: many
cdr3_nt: TGCAGCGTTAGTGGGACATTAAATCAGCCCCAGCATTTT
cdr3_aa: CSVSGTLNQPQHF

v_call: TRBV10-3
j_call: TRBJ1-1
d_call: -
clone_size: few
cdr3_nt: TGTGCCATCAAGGAGAACACTGAAGCTTTCTTT
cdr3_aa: CAIKENTEAFF

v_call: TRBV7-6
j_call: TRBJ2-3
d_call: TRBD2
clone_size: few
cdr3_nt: TGTGCCAGCAGCTTAGGCAGAGTCTCTAGCGGGGGCTACACAGATACGCAGTATTTT
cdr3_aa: CASSLGRVSSGGYTDTQYF

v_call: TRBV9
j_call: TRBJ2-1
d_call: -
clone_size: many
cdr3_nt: TGTGCCAGCAGCGCCCATAACAATGAGCAGTTCTTC
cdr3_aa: CASSAHNNEQFF

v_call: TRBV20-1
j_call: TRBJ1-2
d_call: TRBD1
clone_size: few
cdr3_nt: TGCAGTGCTCCGATACAGGGGGCCTATGGCTACACCTTC
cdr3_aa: CSAPIQGAYGYTF

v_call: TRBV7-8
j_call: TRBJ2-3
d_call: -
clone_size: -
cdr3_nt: TGTGCCAGCAGCTTAGCGAGTACACTGGGAGACAGAACGCAGTATTTT
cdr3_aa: CASSLASTLGDRTQYF

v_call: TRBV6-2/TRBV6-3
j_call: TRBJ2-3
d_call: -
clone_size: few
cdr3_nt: TGTGCCAGCAGGAAAGGGGGGTTGGAACGAATGGATACGCAGTATTTT
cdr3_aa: CASRKGGLERMDTQYF